This T cell receptor beta chain was retrieved from a study of blood T cells in healthy people across ages. Alongside a J-beta primer mix, a sample-barcoded 5' primer served in a second PCR lasting roughly 7 to 11 cycles. Paired-end reads containing CDR3 totaled no fewer than 3 million for each sample. TCRdb reprocessed the 5' RACE reads via MiXCR and lists one record per CDR3 protein. The data hold roughly 2 million distinct CDR3 sequences, with just under 50% observed a single time. Concerning this clonotype itself: The target antigen is unknown.

Findings and limits, study-wide: Naive CD4+ cells and diversity were both higher in long-lived donors than in aged donors.

The clonotype originates from a woman between 40 and 50 years old in good health. The sequenced sample consisted of blood.

The CDR3 bases are TGTGCCAGCAGTAGTCCGGGACGCCTGGGAGACGAGCAGTACTTC. This gives the protein CASSSPGRLGDEQYF. V is TRBV27 and J is TRBJ2-5, with D possibly being TRBD1 or TRBD2 (5 bases each). The DNA end is more similar to TRBJ2-7, so the J call may be wrong. This CDR3 spans 15 amino acids. Germline loops: CDR1 MNHEY, CDR2 SMNVEV (reference sequence).